This T cell receptor (beta chain) was observed in a study of cytomegalovirus exposure and HLA in healthy donors. Germline lookup yields CDR1 MNHEY and CDR2 SVGAGI. The CDR3 consists of 11 residues. V dropped 6 bases and J dropped 3 bases, with 5 bases sitting between them. With regard to this clone: The antigen is unknown.

Overall study results and limits: Most TCR beta V segments were productive about 87% or about 30% of the time in an earlier analysis.

The PCR used 60 Vbeta and 13 Jbeta primers. Sequencing used immunoSEQ multiplex PCR; TCRdb keeps in-frame clones, though not all of them. This repertoire includes around 210,000 clones. This receptor was taken from a girl aged 2-10 years in good health and CMV-seropositive. Sequencing was done on a sample of PBMCs. This chain joins TRBV6-5 and TRBJ2-5; no clear D gene. CDR3 DNA: TGTGCCAGCAGCCAAAAAGAGACCCAGTACTTC. It encodes CASSQKETQYF.